One and the same sample provided the 28 T cell receptor beta chains below, sequenced in a study of T cell responses to AZD1222 COVID-19 vaccine. Sequencing used immunoSEQ multiplex PCR; TCRdb keeps in-frame clones, though not all of them. The sample lists around 67,000 clones, around 82% occurring once. Source: peripheral blood, taken 28 days after the second AZD1222 dose. The receptor source for this set is an adult who received the AZD1222 COVID-19 vaccine.

CDR3 sequence reads: CASSPLLGREETQYF. The CDR3 region has the DNA TGTGCCAGCTCACCCCTTTTAGGGAGGGAAGAGACCCAGTACTTC. The chain recombines TRBV18 with TRBJ2-5, with 7 bases lining up with TRBD2. The CDR3 runs to 15 residues. With 3 bases clipped from V and 3 bases from J, the junction kept 7 bases outside the gene matches. Germline V lookup: CDR1 KGHSH, CDR2 LQKENI.

This rearrangement joins TRBV18 to TRBJ2-7; 7 positions match TRBD1. The germline gives CDR1 KGHSH, CDR2 LQKENI. CDR3 length equals 14 residues. Unmatched junction bases numbered 7, after V lost 5 bases and J lost 3 bases. CDR3 sequence reads: CASSGDRDDYEQYF. As DNA, the CDR3 is TGTGCCAGCTCAGGCGACAGGGACGACTACGAGCAGTACTTC.

V gene TRBV19 combines with J gene TRBJ2-3; unclear D gene. The CDR3 sequence is 14 residues long. V dropped 7 bases and J dropped 2 bases, with 13 bases sitting between them. Per germline, CDR1 LNHDA and CDR2 SQIVND (reference sequence). CDR3 protein: CASKAQLITDTQYF. CDR3 nucleotides: TGTGCCAGTAAGGCCCAGCTCATCACAGATACGCAGTATTTT.

The gene calls are TRBV24-1 and TRBJ2-2; the D is unclear. The CDR3 totals 13 residues. Germline V gene lookup returns CDR1 KGHDR and CDR2 SFDVKD. Trimming removed 0 bases from V and 6 bases from J, with 4 bases in between. For the CDR3, the DNA is TGTGCCACCAGTGATTTGTACTCCGGGGAGCTGTTTTTT. It yields the protein CATSDLYSGELFF.

The gene calls are TRBV5-1 and TRBJ1-3, with TRBD1 identical over 7 bases. With V trimmed by 3 bases and J by 0 bases, 15 bases remained unmatched. Germline V gives CDR1 SGHRS, CDR2 YFSETQ. The CDR3 is made up of 19 amino acids. The CDR3 bases are TGCGCCAGCAGCTCCCTCCCTTGGGGACAGTCGAGCTCTGGAAACACCATATATTTT. This translates into CASSSLPWGQSSSGNTIYF. Based on the CDR3 plus reference TRBV5-1 and TRBJ1-3, the full variable domain is KAGVTQTPRYLIKTRGQQVTLSCSPISGHRSVSWYQQTPGQGLQFLFEYFSETQRNKGNFPGRFSGRQFSNSRSEMNVSTLELGDSALYLCASSSLPWGQSSSGNTIYFGEGSWLTVV.

This chain links TRBV7-8 with TRBJ1-1, with D possibly TRBD1 on 5 matching bases. CDR1 and CDR2 from the germline V gene are SGHVS and FQNEAQ. Trimming cost V 5 bases and J 13 bases, with 26 bases left between them. The CDR3 is 15 amino acids. CDR3 residues: CASSPDGTGERVGFF. The DNA of the CDR3 is TGTGCCAGCAGCCCAGATGGTACAGGAGAGAGGGTAGGTTTCTTT.

The chain uses TRBV5-4 and TRBJ1-2; no reliable D call. In germline, CDR1 is SGHNT, CDR2 YYREEE (reference sequence). The CDR3 is made up of 13 amino acids. V gave up 2 bases and J gave up 4 bases, with 9 bases separating them. The CDR3 loop is CASSFQEGYGYTF. In nucleotides, the CDR3 is TGTGCCAGCAGCTTTCAGGAGGGCTATGGCTACACCTTC.

The V call is TRBV2, the J call TRBJ1-4; D remains ambiguous. V gave up 4 bases and J gave up 2 bases, with 11 bases separating them. The CDR3 is 15 amino acids. From germline, CDR1 is SNHLY and CDR2 FYNNEI. The CDR3 nucleotides are TGTGCCAGCAGTGGGTACTCCCGGACTAATGAAAAACTGTTTTTT. Protein product: CASSGYSRTNEKLFF. Combining the CDR3 with reference TRBV2 and TRBJ1-4 gives the whole variable domain EPEVTQTPSHQVTQMGQEVILRCVPISNHLYFYWYRQILGQKVEFLVSFYNNEISEKSEIFDDQFSVERPDGSNFTLKIRSTKLEDSAMYFCASSGYSRTNEKLFFGSGTQLSVL.

In this sample, this clone turned up a few times. The chain carries TRBV7-2 and TRBJ2-3; D remains ambiguous. Trimming removed 2 bases from V and 4 bases from J, with 7 bases in between. This CDR3 comprises 13 residues. CDR1 and CDR2 from the germline V gene are SGHTA and FQGNSA. The CDR3 here is CASSLNWADTQYF. CDR3 bases: TGTGCCAGCAGCTTAAACTGGGCAGATACGCAGTATTTT.

The chain joins TRBV7-9 to TRBJ1-4; 7 bases fit TRBD1. V gave up 5 bases and J gave up 3 bases; unmatched junction bases: 6. Germline V gives CDR1 SEHNR, CDR2 FQNEAQ (reference sequence). The CDR3 is 15 amino acids. In DNA, the CDR3 is TGTGCCAGCAGCATTAGACAGGGACCTAATGAAAAACTGTTTTTT. Amino acids: CASSIRQGPNEKLFF.

J is TRBJ1-3 and V is TRBV5-4, with a weak D call TRBD1 (5 bases). This CDR3 comprises 16 residues. Germline-derived CDR1 and CDR2 are SGHNT and YYREEE (reference sequence). V lost 5 bases, J lost 0 bases, and 15 bases lay in between. In DNA form, the CDR3 reads TGTGCCAGCAGTTCGGCGAAGGGGACCTCTGGAAACACCATATATTTT. It yields the protein CASSSAKGTSGNTIYF.

This clone was found once. The J gene is TRBJ2-7, the V gene TRBV11-1, with 9 positions matching TRBD1. The germline V gene has CDR1 SGHAT and CDR2 FQDESV (reference sequence). The CDR3 consists of 16 residues. J was trimmed by 3 bases and V by 8 bases; bases with no gene match: 14. CDR3 DNA: TGTGCCAGCGTACAGGGGGCGGTTCCTGGGGGCTACGAGCAGTACTTC. Translation: CASVQGAVPGGYEQYF.

The V gene is TRBV7-2, the J gene TRBJ1-5, with 8 bases fitting TRBD1. This CDR3 comprises 14 residues. The V gene's germline CDR1 is SGHTA and CDR2 FQGNSA. With V trimmed by 5 bases and J by 7 bases, 7 bases remained unmatched. CDR3 loop: CASSVTGVGQPQHF. The CDR3 nucleotides read TGTGCCAGCAGCGTGACAGGGGTCGGACAGCCCCAGCATTTT.

The CDR3 loop is CSVGADPYGYTF. CDR3 DNA: TGCAGCGTTGGGGCCGACCCTTATGGCTACACCTTC. V is TRBV29-1 and J is TRBJ1-2; D gene uncertain. Germline values: CDR1 SQVTM, CDR2 ANQGSEA. The CDR3 consists of 12 residues. V was trimmed by 4 bases and J by 5 bases, leaving 11 bases between them. The full variable domain, in which reference TRBV29-1 and TRBJ1-2 provide the parts outside the CDR3, is SAVISQKPSRDICQRGTSLTIQCQVDSQVTMMFWYRQQPGQSLTLIATANQGSEATYESGFVIDKFPISRPNLTFSTLTVSNMSPEDSSIYLCSVGADPYGYTFGSGTRLTVV.

The chain uses TRBV27 and TRBJ1-3, with no clear D. This CDR3 is built from 15 residues. CDR1 is MNHEY and CDR2 is SMNVEV in the germline V gene (reference sequence). The V and J ends lost 5 bases and 0 bases respectively, with 11 bases between them. Written as DNA, the CDR3 is TGTGCCAGCAGTAATTACGGGAACTCTGGAAACACCATATATTTT. Amino acid sequence: CASSNYGNSGNTIYF.

The genes are TRBV6-5 and TRBJ2-1, with D perhaps TRBD1 (6 bases). V was shortened by 5 bases and J by 6 bases, with 17 bases between the two germline ends. The CDR3 sequence is 15 residues long. The germline V gene has CDR1 MNHEY and CDR2 SVGAGI. The CDR3 loop reads CASSKTADRPNEQFF. The CDR3 nucleotides are TGTGCCAGCAGTAAAACAGCTGACAGGCCCAATGAGCAGTTCTTC.

CDR3 sequence (DNA): TGTGCCACCAGTGATTCCGTCCAGGCCGGAAACACCATATATTTT. Translating gives CATSDSVQAGNTIYF. The rearrangement joins TRBV24-1 to TRBJ1-3; D call uncertain. This CDR3 region has 15 residues. With 2 bases removed from V and 4 bases from J, the gap between germline ends came to 11 bases. Germline V gene lookup returns CDR1 KGHDR and CDR2 SFDVKD.

The genes are TRBV6-1 and TRBJ2-3, with TRBD2 identical over 12 bases. The CDR3 runs 17 residues. Germline assignment: CDR1 MNHNS and CDR2 SASEGT. J gave up 3 bases and V 1 base, and 5 bases lay outside the gene matches. In DNA, the CDR3 is TGTGCCAGCAGTGAAGGTTGGACTAGCGGGATAACAGATACGCAGTATTTT. Translated: CASSEGWTSGITDTQYF.

This clone turned up a few times. This rearrangement joins TRBV3-1 (or the pseudogene TRBV3-2) to TRBJ1-1; D gene uncertain. V lost 7 bases and J 1 base, leaving 10 bases between the germline ends. Germline-derived CDR1 and CDR2 are LGHDT and YNNKEL (reference sequence). This CDR3 region has 13 residues. The DNA for the CDR3 is TGTGCCAGCACCACCCAGGCGAACACTGAAGCTTTCTTT. Protein sequence: CASTTQANTEAFF.

This chain joins TRBV2 and TRBJ2-5, with unresolved D. V lost 7 bases, J lost 0 bases, and 12 bases lay in between. CDR3 length: 14 amino acids. The germline gives CDR1 SNHLY, CDR2 FYNNEI. CDR3 coding DNA: TGTGCCAGCACCTCGTGGGCCGACCAAGAGACCCAGTACTTC. Translated, it gives CASTSWADQETQYF. Filled out from reference TRBV2 and TRBJ2-5, the complete variable domain reads EPEVTQTPSHQVTQMGQEVILRCVPISNHLYFYWYRQILGQKVEFLVSFYNNEISEKSEIFDDQFSVERPDGSNFTLKIRSTKLEDSAMYFCASTSWADQETQYFGPGTRLLVL.

This sequence joins TRBV6-5 and TRBJ1-6, with D unclear. Trimming pared 6 bases from V and 0 bases from J, leaving 9 bases between. Germline CDR1 and CDR2: MNHEY and SVGAGI. This CDR3 has 15 residues. The CDR3 region has the DNA TGTGCCAGCAGGAGCCAGAGCTCCTATAATTCACCCCTCCACTTT. This gives the protein CASRSQSSYNSPLHF.

The chain couples TRBV3-1 (or the pseudogene TRBV3-2) to TRBJ1-2; D perhaps matches TRBD1 (5 bases). The V gene lost 4 bases and the J gene lost 5 bases, with 20 bases spanning the gap. Germline V CDR1 and CDR2: LGHDT, YNNKEL (reference sequence). The CDR3 consists of 16 residues. This chain's CDR3 is CASSPRGAIPDYGYTF. The CDR3 DNA follows: TGTGCCAGCAGCCCCCGAGGGGCTATACCGGATTATGGCTACACCTTC.

The chain combines TRBV10-3 with TRBJ2-7; D is undetermined. This CDR3 is built from 15 residues. The V and J ends lost 3 bases and 0 bases respectively, with 12 bases between them. Germline lookup yields CDR1 ENHRY and CDR2 SYGVKD. CDR3 loop: CAISDEVSSSYEQYF. In nucleotides, the CDR3 is TGTGCCATCAGTGATGAGGTGTCAAGCTCCTACGAGCAGTACTTC.

V gene TRBV11-2 combines with J gene TRBJ2-5; weak D call: TRBD2 (6 bases). The V gene's germline CDR1 is SGHAT and CDR2 FQNNGV. V was pared by 1 base and J by 7 bases, with 16 bases between. This CDR3 has 15 amino acids. The CDR3: CASSLVRGELWTQYF. As DNA, the CDR3 is TGTGCCAGCAGCTTAGTTCGCGGGGAGTTGTGGACCCAGTACTTC.

The rearrangement uses TRBV7-9 and TRBJ2-5; D uncertain. V was trimmed by 7 bases and J by 2 bases, leaving 14 bases between them. CDR1 is SEHNR, CDR2 FQNEAQ, per germline (reference sequence). This CDR3 is 14 amino acids long. This chain's CDR3 is CASTAFQVQETQYF. In nucleotides, the CDR3 is TGTGCCAGCACCGCTTTCCAGGTTCAAGAGACCCAGTACTTC.

This rearrangement joins TRBV28 to TRBJ1-2; 12 bases match TRBD1. V dropped 2 bases and J dropped 7; count of bases not matched to a gene: 5. CDR3 size: 15 residues. Germline V CDR1 and CDR2: MDHEN, SYDVKM. The CDR3 DNA is TGTGCCAGCAGTTTAGGGGGACAGGGGGCGCCTGGCTACACCTTC. As protein: CASSLGGQGAPGYTF.

The chain combines TRBV10-3 with TRBJ2-1; 7 positions agree with TRBD2. CDR3 length: 16 residues. With 4 bases clipped from V and 2 bases from J, the junction kept 8 bases outside the gene matches. Germline-derived CDR1 and CDR2 are ENHRY and SYGVKD. The CDR3 loop reads CAISARQAGAYNEQFF. In DNA, the CDR3 is TGTGCCATCAGTGCACGGCAGGCGGGGGCCTACAATGAGCAGTTCTTC.

The J gene is TRBJ2-5, the V gene TRBV6-5, with unresolved D. Germline CDR1 is MNHEY and CDR2 is SVGAGI. CDR3 size: 12 residues. Trimming stripped 6 bases from V and 5 bases from J, with 10 bases between. CDR3 residues: CASRRVGETQYF. In DNA form, the CDR3 reads TGTGCCAGCAGACGAGTGGGGGAGACCCAGTACTTC.